This T cell receptor (beta chain) was captured by sequencing in a study of blood T cell repertoires in COVID-19. Overall study context: Samples of COVID-19 (acute and convalescent) were obtained from the United States, Italy and Spain. Nucleic acid was either cDNA or gDNA, and it came from T cells, B-cell-depleted T cells, or PBMCs.

As originally analysed: It was from reference gene primer amplification that nucleated cell counts were estimated. This table comes from immunoSEQ multiplex PCR, and its TCRdb copy is limited to in-frame clones, with some not included. V, J and clone size reflect that table, while D and trimming were determined from the DNA. The table has about 330,000 clones, around four fifths seen once; the top ten hold 1% to 1.5%. The CDR3 has 14 amino acids. Trimming shortened V by 4 bases and J by 3 bases, and 15 bases separated the two germline ends. From germline, CDR1 is GTSNPN and CDR2 SVGIG (reference sequence). This clone was recorded only once.

Sequencing input: peripheral blood. The sequence was collected from a woman between 45 and 60 years old with acute or convalescent COVID-19. The genes are TRBV30 and TRBJ1-1; no reliable D call. CDR3 DNA: TGTGCCTGGACACACGTGGGGAGGCACACTGAAGCTTTCTTT. It translates to CAWTHVGRHTEAFF.